This T cell receptor (beta chain) was documented in a study of shared clonotypes between healthy human individuals. In the naive CD8 group, cells lacked CD45RO and were positively selected for CCR7, so terminally differentiated effector memory CD45RA+ cells were left out. The ends were cut back, 0 bases at V and 9 bases at J, with 7 bases in the middle. The CDR3 is 12 residues long. The germline CDR1 and CDR2 sequences are LGHNA and YNFKEQ. Using immunoSEQ multiplex PCR, the repertoire was profiled, and TCRdb retains in-frame clones only, with some absent. The table records around 2,000,000 clones, about 95% of them present only once.

The chain uses TRBV4-2 and TRBJ2-3, with D tentatively TRBD1 (5 bases). This TCR came from a man between 18 and 35 years old in good health. The specimen sequenced was naive CD8+ T cells sorted from blood. CDR3 sequence: CASSQDGATQYF. The CDR3 DNA follows: TGTGCCAGCAGCCAAGATGGGGCCACGCAGTATTTT.